One sample yielded the 17 T cell receptor beta chains listed below, sequenced in a study of blood T cell repertoires in COVID-19. Some clones are missing from TCRdb's copy, which holds only in-frame ones; the method was immunoSEQ multiplex PCR. The table shows nearly 60,000 clones, with around 89% occurring only once. Sample: peripheral blood. These receptors all stem from a man aged 60-69 years with active COVID-19.

V and J are TRBV20-1 and TRBJ2-1; 7 nucleotides line up with TRBD2. CDR3 length equals 15 residues. The ends lost 3 bases at V and 3 bases at J; junction bases unmatched: 8. Germline V lookup: CDR1 DFQATT, CDR2 SNEGSKA (reference sequence). CDR3 region: CSASGREKVYNEQFF. The CDR3 region has the DNA TGCAGTGCTAGTGGGCGGGAGAAAGTCTACAATGAGCAGTTCTTC.

The rearrangement uses TRBV9 and TRBJ1-2; 7 nucleotides agree with TRBD1. Germline CDR1 is SGDLS and CDR2 is YYNGEE. The CDR3 runs 17 residues. With 0 bases clipped from V and 0 bases from J, the junction kept 8 bases outside the gene matches. The CDR3 loop is CASSVAGTGTANYGYTF. In DNA, the CDR3 is TGTGCCAGCAGCGTAGCTGGGACGGGGACAGCTAACTATGGCTACACCTTC.

This chain connects TRBV3-1 (or the pseudogene TRBV3-2) to TRBJ1-2; D is undetermined. V was clipped by 4 bases and J by 4 bases, with 16 bases between them. Per the germline V gene, CDR1 is LGHDT and CDR2 is YNNKEL (reference sequence). The CDR3 is 15 residues long. The CDR3 loop reads CASSPGTGGSYGYTF. CDR3 nucleotide sequence: TGTGCCAGCAGCCCGGGAACGGGTGGAAGCTATGGCTACACCTTC.

The J gene is TRBJ1-1, the V gene TRBV9, with D hard to call. Per the germline V gene, CDR1 is SGDLS and CDR2 is YYNGEE. Trimming removed 0 bases at V and 4 bases at J, with 7 bases between. The CDR3 runs 13 residues. CDR3 sequence: CASSVAGFTEAFF. As DNA, the CDR3 is TGTGCCAGCAGCGTAGCGGGTTTCACTGAAGCTTTCTTT.

V and J are TRBV18 and TRBJ2-1; 10 bases align to TRBD1. Germline-derived CDR1 and CDR2 are KGHSH and LQKENI. The CDR3 totals 16 residues. V shed 6 bases and J 10 bases; nucleotides not matched to a gene: 15. The CDR3 loop is CASSQTSGTGDGEQFF. The DNA of the CDR3 is TGTGCCAGCTCTCAGACTTCCGGGACAGGGGATGGGGAGCAGTTCTTC.

The chain combines TRBV6-5 with TRBJ1-2; D not resolved. CDR3 length: 15 amino acids. Germline V gives CDR1 MNHEY, CDR2 SVGAGI. Trimming pared 7 bases from V and 0 bases from J, leaving 15 bases between. This chain's CDR3 is CASIFLAGSNYGYTF. DNA for the CDR3: TGTGCCAGCATTTTCTTAGCTGGTTCTAACTATGGCTACACCTTC.

The DNA for the CDR3 is TGTGCCAGTAGTTTCTCCGGGACAGTGAACACTGAAGCTTTCTTT. This translates into CASSFSGTVNTEAFF. V usage is TRBV19 and J usage is TRBJ1-1; 7 bases agree with TRBD1. Germline loops: CDR1 LNHDA, CDR2 SQIVND (reference sequence). V lost 5 bases, J lost 0 bases, and 6 bases stayed unmatched. This CDR3 region has 15 residues.

J is TRBJ1-1 and V is TRBV28, with D unresolved. V was shortened by 3 bases and J by 5 bases, with 13 bases between the two germline ends. Germline CDR1 MDHEN, CDR2 SYDVKM. The CDR3 runs 14 residues. CDR3: CASSFSRGRTEAFF. CDR3 nucleotides: TGTGCCAGCAGTTTTTCGCGGGGTAGGACTGAAGCTTTCTTT. Full variable domain (outside the CDR3, taken from reference TRBV28 and TRBJ1-1): DVKVTQSSRYLVKRTGEKVFLECVQDMDHENMFWYRQDPGLGLRLIYFSYDVKMKEKGDIPEGYSVSREKKERFSLILESASTNQTSMYLCASSFSRGRTEAFFGQGTRLTVV.

Comments on this clone: At one of its ends the junction is not consistent with the germline gene, which may arise from a read error. Other DNA sequences of this sample code for an identical CDR3. The gene calls are TRBV2 and TRBJ2-2, with D perhaps TRBD2 (5 bases). CDR3 length: 15 residues. CDR1 SNHLY and CDR2 FYNNEI come from the germline V gene. CDR3 protein: CASSESGRNTGELFF. DNA for the CDR3: TGTGCCAGCAGTGAAAGTGGGAGAAACACCGGGGAGCTATTTTTT.

The V gene is TRBV15, the J gene TRBJ2-5; 7 bases map to TRBD1. CDR1 and CDR2 from the germline V gene are LNHNV and YYDKDF (reference sequence). J lost 5 bases, V lost 0 bases, and 6 bases had no gene match. The CDR3 covers 15 residues. Written as DNA, the CDR3 is TGTGCCACCAGCAGAGACCGGACAGGTTGGGAGACCCAGTACTTC. As protein: CATSRDRTGWETQYF.

The genes are TRBV20-1 and TRBJ2-5; D gene uncertain. The V gene's germline CDR1 is DFQATT and CDR2 SNEGSKA (reference sequence). The CDR3 has 11 amino acids. The V gene lost 4 bases and the J gene lost 3 bases, with 6 bases spanning the gap. CDR3 protein: CSATREETQYF. CDR3 sequence (DNA): TGCAGTGCTACCCGAGAAGAGACCCAGTACTTC.

This clone has a single count. This chain links TRBV3-1 (or the pseudogene TRBV3-2) with TRBJ2-5, with 12 bases matching TRBD2. J lost 1 base, V lost 4 bases, and 4 bases had no gene match. Germline CDR1 reads LGHDT; CDR2 reads YNNKEL (reference sequence). This CDR3 has 16 residues. This CDR3 reads CASSRTSGALQETQYF. Written as DNA, the CDR3 is TGTGCCAGCAGCCGGACTAGCGGGGCCCTCCAAGAGACCCAGTACTTC.

The chain combines TRBV18 with TRBJ2-7; D may be TRBD2 (7 bases). V lost 3 bases and J 6 bases, leaving 12 bases between the germline ends. Germline CDR1 KGHSH, CDR2 LQKENI. The CDR3 extends over 13 amino acids. The CDR3 region has the DNA TGTGCCAGCTCACCCGGTGGGGGGGCCGAGCAGTACTTC. Its translation is CASSPGGGAEQYF.

The chain combines TRBV27 with TRBJ2-1; weak D call: TRBD2 (7 bases). Trimming pared 6 bases from V and 1 base from J, leaving 19 bases between. Germline CDR1 MNHEY, CDR2 SMNVEV (reference sequence). The CDR3 sequence is 17 residues long. In DNA form, the CDR3 reads TGTGCCAGCAGCAGCTGGGGGGGCGGCCGGTCCTACAATGAGCAGTTCTTC. Protein sequence: CASSSWGGGRSYNEQFF.

V is TRBV9 and J is TRBJ2-1, with D maybe TRBD2 (5 bases). The CDR3 has 15 amino acids. V lost 4 bases, J lost 3 bases, and 14 bases lay in between. Germline lookup yields CDR1 SGDLS and CDR2 YYNGEE. CDR3 sequence reads: CASSSLGGNYNEQFF. Written as DNA, the CDR3 is TGTGCCAGCAGCTCCCTCGGAGGCAACTACAATGAGCAGTTCTTC. The whole variable domain, remainder taken from reference TRBV9 and TRBJ2-1, is DSGVTQTPKHLITATGQRVTLRCSPRSGDLSVYWYQQSLDQGLQFLIQYYNGEERAKGNILERFSAQQFPDLHSELNLSSLELGDSALYFCASSSLGGNYNEQFFGPGTRLTVL.

This sequence joins TRBV11-2 and TRBJ2-1; 15 bases align to TRBD2. This CDR3 comprises 14 residues. The ends lost 1 base at V and 12 bases at J; junction bases unmatched: 1. Germline CDR1 reads SGHAT; CDR2 reads FQNNGV. The CDR3 is CASSLVGLAGGQFF. DNA of the CDR3: TGTGCCAGCAGCTTAGTGGGACTAGCGGGGGGGCAGTTCTTC.

This chain joins TRBV19 and TRBJ1-1; D possibly corresponds to TRBD1 (6 bases). The CDR3 consists of 13 residues. V was cut by 4 bases and J by 5 bases, with 11 bases left in between. Germline-derived CDR1 and CDR2 are LNHDA and SQIVND (reference sequence). CDR3 protein: CASSTTGKTEAFF. In DNA form, the CDR3 reads TGTGCCAGTAGTACCACAGGGAAAACTGAAGCTTTCTTT.